This T cell receptor (beta chain) is drawn from a study of chemoradiotherapy in HPV16-positive cancers. General study findings and limits: Non-HPV-specific T cells did not expand in tumors during treatment, whereas candidate HPV-specific clones and E7-related motifs did.

Generated by immunoSEQ multiplex PCR, the TCRdb table keeps only in-frame clones and is missing some. The data hold tens of thousands of clones, with around nine tenths observed a single time. Repertoires were sampled repeatedly during chemoradiotherapy. The CDR3 totals 17 residues. The junction had 8 bases not matched to a gene; V was cut back by 2 bases and J by 0 bases. CDR1 and CDR2 from the germline V gene are MNHEY and SMNVEV (reference sequence). As concerns this clone: The antigen remains undetermined.

This specimen was blood, taken from a patient who underwent chemoradiotherapy. The chain uses TRBV27 and TRBJ2-7; 9 positions agree with TRBD2. The clonotype comes from a human donor with HPV-associated anogenital cancer. The CDR3 region has the DNA TGTGCCAGCAGTTTAAACGGAGCGGGAGGACGCTCCTACGAGCAGTACTTC. This translates into CASSLNGAGGRSYEQYF.